The clone carrying this T cell receptor (beta chain) was seen at least ten times. TCR beta CDR3 region amplification was performed from RNA transcripts. Carried out on the TCR CDR3, a first-round RT-PCR used the HTBI primer set. TCRdb called the multiplex PCR reads again in MiXCR, with one record for every CDR3 protein. Of around 380,000 distinct CDR3 sequences in the sample, approximately 13% were seen once. The data originate from a study of T cells in Graves' hyperthyroidism and ophthalmopathy. V shed 1 base and J shed 7 bases, with 7 bases lying between them. The germline V gene encodes CDR1 SNHLY and CDR2 FYNNEI. The CDR3 is 12 amino acids. Those with hyperthyroidism were 18 to 65 years old, newly diagnosed, and ill for under 2 months. Isolation of PBMCs was performed on around 10 ml fresh peripheral blood.

This chain uses TRBV2 with TRBJ1-1; no definite D call. Sequences were obtained from blood. The source of this sequence is a young man with Graves' hyperthyroidism that later progressed to Graves' ophthalmopathy. The CDR3 here is CASSEGGIEAFF. The CDR3 nucleotides read TGTGCCAGCAGTGAAGGAGGGATTGAAGCTTTCTTT.